This section outlines one T cell receptor (beta chain) sequence together with its context. Trimming removed 1 base from V and 4 bases from J; junction bases left unmatched: 4. The CDR3 extends over 15 amino acids. Germline CDR1 MDHEN, CDR2 SYDVKM. The data derive from a study of response to subunit inactivated influenza vaccine. In TCRdb, the RT-PCR reads were re-called with MiXCR into one record per CDR3 protein. The sample holds over 800,000 distinct CDR3 sequences, roughly 20% seen once. The receptor was derived from a man aged 45 to 65 who received an inactivated influenza vaccine. This specimen was PBMCs from blood, taken about 5 days after vaccination. This rearrangement joins TRBV28 to TRBJ2-7, with 10 bases lining up with TRBD2. The CDR3: CASSLLVAGGYEQYF. The CDR3 bases are TGTGCCAGCAGTTTATTGGTAGCGGGAGGTTACGAGCAGTACTTC.